This entry concerns a single T cell receptor beta chain. The target antigen is unknown. Each donor (without exception) was a healthy Caucasian. MiXCR, run by TCRdb on the 5' RACE reads, gives a single entry per CDR3 protein. The top ten clones hold approximately 10% of a sample with approximately 240,000 distinct CDR3 sequences, more than 13% of them seen once. The CDR3 consists of 15 residues. The ends lost 4 bases at V and 13 bases at J; junction bases unmatched: 15. CDR1 and CDR2 (germline): SGHVS, FNYEAQ. The data stem from a study of identical twins. Study observations and caveats: Less excess twin sharing appeared in beta out-of-frame sequences.

The chain carries TRBV7-6 and TRBJ1-1, with TRBD1 matching 10 bases. Sequenced input: memory (CD45RO+) T cells sorted from blood. The TCR was taken from a woman aged 18-29 years in good health. The CDR3 DNA is TGTGCCAGCAGCTCCGATCCGACAGGGGGCCGCCGGCTTTTCTTT. The encoded protein is CASSSDPTGGRRLFF.